This T cell receptor (beta chain) was documented in a study of cytomegalovirus exposure and HLA in healthy donors. Study-wide results and caveats: According to an earlier analysis, most TCR beta V segments yielded productive rearrangements about 87% or about 30% of the time. When presence/absence was analysed, sequencing depth was taken to be roughly uniform across donors.

Amplification used 60 Vbeta primers and 13 Jbeta primers. The repertoire was sequenced with immunoSEQ multiplex PCR; TCRdb's copy has only in-frame clones and lacks some. The data contain 130,000 or so clones, 55% to 80% of them seen just once; the ten biggest clones take up about 2.6%. Concerning this clone: As yet, its antigen is unknown.

Trimming at V came to 3 bases and at J to 8 bases, leaving 8 bases not matched to a gene. The CDR3 extends over 14 amino acids. Germline V CDR1 and CDR2: LNHNV, YYDKDF (reference sequence). This chain links TRBV15 with TRBJ1-2; 8 bases align to TRBD1. Material: PBMCs. This clonotype was obtained from a woman in her 40s in good health and CMV-seronegative. The CDR3 is CATSSAGGLGGYTF. CDR3 in DNA: TGTGCCACCAGCAGCGCAGGGGGCCTGGGAGGCTACACCTTC.